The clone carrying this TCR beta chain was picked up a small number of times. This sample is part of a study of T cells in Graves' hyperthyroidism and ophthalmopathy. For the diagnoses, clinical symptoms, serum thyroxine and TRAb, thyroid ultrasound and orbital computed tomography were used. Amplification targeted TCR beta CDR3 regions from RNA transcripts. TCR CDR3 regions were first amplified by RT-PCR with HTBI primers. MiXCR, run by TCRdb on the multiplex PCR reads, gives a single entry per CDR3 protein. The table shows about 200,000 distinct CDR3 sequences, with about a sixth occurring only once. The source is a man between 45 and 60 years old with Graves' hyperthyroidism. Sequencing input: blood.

The CDR3 DNA reads TGTGCCAGCAGACCCCAGGGATATGGAAACACCATATATTTT. It yields the protein CASRPQGYGNTIYF. This chain uses TRBV6-1 with TRBJ1-3, with a tentative D call TRBD1 (5 bases). This CDR3 has 14 amino acids. V was pared by 6 bases and J by 3 bases, with 12 bases between. The germline CDR1 and CDR2 sequences are MNHNS and SASEGT.